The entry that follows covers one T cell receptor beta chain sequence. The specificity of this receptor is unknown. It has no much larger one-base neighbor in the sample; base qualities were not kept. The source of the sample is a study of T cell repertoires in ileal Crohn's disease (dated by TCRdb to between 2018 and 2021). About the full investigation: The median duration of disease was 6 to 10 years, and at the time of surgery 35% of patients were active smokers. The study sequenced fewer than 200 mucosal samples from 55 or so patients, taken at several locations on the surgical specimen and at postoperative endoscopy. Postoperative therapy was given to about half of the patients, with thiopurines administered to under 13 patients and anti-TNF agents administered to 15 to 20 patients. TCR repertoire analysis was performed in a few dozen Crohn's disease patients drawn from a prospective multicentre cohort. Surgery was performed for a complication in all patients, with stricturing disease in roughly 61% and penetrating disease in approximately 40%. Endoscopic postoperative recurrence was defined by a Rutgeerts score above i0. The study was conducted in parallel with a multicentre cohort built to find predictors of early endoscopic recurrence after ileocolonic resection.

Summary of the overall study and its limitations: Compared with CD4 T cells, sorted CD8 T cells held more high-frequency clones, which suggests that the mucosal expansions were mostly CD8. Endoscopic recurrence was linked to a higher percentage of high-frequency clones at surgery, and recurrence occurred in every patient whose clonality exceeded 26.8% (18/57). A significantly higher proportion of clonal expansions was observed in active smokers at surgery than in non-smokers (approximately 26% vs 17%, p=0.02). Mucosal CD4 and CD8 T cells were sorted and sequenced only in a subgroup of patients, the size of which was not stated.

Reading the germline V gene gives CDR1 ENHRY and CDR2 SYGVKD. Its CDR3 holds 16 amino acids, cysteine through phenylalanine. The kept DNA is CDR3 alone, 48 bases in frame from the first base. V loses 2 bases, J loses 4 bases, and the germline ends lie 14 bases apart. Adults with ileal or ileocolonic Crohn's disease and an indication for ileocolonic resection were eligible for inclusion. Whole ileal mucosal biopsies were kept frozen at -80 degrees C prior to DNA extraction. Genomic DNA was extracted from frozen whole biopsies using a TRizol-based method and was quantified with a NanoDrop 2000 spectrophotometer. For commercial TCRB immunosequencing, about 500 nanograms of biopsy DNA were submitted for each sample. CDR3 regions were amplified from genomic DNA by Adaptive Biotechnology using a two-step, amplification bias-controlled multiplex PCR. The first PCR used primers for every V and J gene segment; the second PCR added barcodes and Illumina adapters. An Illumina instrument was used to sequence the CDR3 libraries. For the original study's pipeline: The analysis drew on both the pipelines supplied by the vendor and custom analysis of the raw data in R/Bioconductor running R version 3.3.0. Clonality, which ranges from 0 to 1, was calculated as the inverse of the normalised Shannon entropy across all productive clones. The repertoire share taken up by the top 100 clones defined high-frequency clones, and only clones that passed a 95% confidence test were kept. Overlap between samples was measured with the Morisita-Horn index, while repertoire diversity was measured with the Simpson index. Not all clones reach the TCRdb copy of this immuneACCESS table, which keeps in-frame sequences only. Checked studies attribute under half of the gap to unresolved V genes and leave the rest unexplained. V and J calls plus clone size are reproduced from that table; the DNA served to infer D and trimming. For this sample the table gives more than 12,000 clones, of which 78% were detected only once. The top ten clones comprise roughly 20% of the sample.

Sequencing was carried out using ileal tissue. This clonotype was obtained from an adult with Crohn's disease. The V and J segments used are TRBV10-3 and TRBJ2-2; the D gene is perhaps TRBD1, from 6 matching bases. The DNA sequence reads TGTGCCATCAGTGAGAATCAGGGGCGGATCACCGGGGAGCTGTTTTTT. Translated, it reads CAISENQGRITGELFF.